This is a list of T cell receptor beta chains from one sample in a study of cytomegalovirus exposure and HLA in healthy donors. Assay: immunoSEQ multiplex PCR; the TCRdb copy retains only in-frame clones and omits some. The sample has 160,000 or so clones, almost 85% seen once. Sequencing input: PBMCs. The origin of the receptors is a man aged 30-40 years in good health and CMV-seronegative. Each CDR3 is given with its conserved first and last residue. The order of the fields is CDR3 protein, CDR3 DNA, D gene, clone size, J gene, V gene. D genes are given only for firm matches. Clone size is shown for a subset of rows, as once, few, many or a class of expanded clone.

cdr3_aa: CASSLGASQPQHF
cdr3_nt: TGTGCCAGCAGCTTAGGGGCCTCTCAGCCCCAGCATTTT
d_call: .
clone_size: .
j_call: TRBJ1-5
v_call: TRBV7-9

cdr3_aa: CASSLEVQGAYEQFF
cdr3_nt: TGTGCCAGCAGCTTAGAGGTGCAGGGGGCCTATGAGCAGTTCTTC
d_call: TRBD1
clone_size: .
j_call: TRBJ2-1
v_call: TRBV11-2

cdr3_aa: CASSRGDTDTQYF
cdr3_nt: TGTGCCAGCTCACGGGGGGACACAGATACGCAGTATTTT
d_call: .
clone_size: .
j_call: TRBJ2-3
v_call: TRBV18

cdr3_aa: CASRPTGVNQPQHF
cdr3_nt: TGTGCCAGCAGGCCGACAGGGGTAAATCAGCCCCAGCATTTT
d_call: TRBD1
clone_size: few
j_call: TRBJ1-5
v_call: TRBV5-5

cdr3_aa: CASSYSRQGAYEQYF
cdr3_nt: TGTGCCAGCAGTTACTCGAGACAGGGGGCCTACGAGCAGTACTTC
d_call: TRBD1
clone_size: few
j_call: TRBJ2-7
v_call: TRBV6-5

cdr3_aa: CASSLDWADRMTISYEQYF
cdr3_nt: TGTGCCAGCAGCTTAGATTGGGCGGACAGGATGACGATCTCCTACGAGCAGTACTTC
d_call: TRBD1
clone_size: .
j_call: TRBJ2-7
v_call: TRBV11-2

cdr3_aa: CASSPTGGAGSDTEAFF
cdr3_nt: TGCGCCAGCAGCCCGACAGGGGGCGCGGGATCGGACACTGAAGCTTTCTTT
d_call: TRBD1
clone_size: .
j_call: TRBJ1-1
v_call: TRBV5-1

cdr3_aa: CASSPWDSNSGNTIYF
cdr3_nt: TGTGCCAGCAGCCCCTGGGACTCCAACTCTGGAAACACCATATATTTT
d_call: .
clone_size: .
j_call: TRBJ1-3
v_call: TRBV14

cdr3_aa: CASSSETSGGPRREQFF
cdr3_nt: TGTGCCAGCAGCAGCGAAACTAGCGGGGGGCCCCGGAGAGAGCAGTTCTTC
d_call: TRBD2
clone_size: .
j_call: TRBJ2-1
v_call: TRBV7-9

cdr3_aa: CASSLNNYGYTF
cdr3_nt: TGCGCCAGCAGCCTAAATAACTATGGCTACACCTTC
d_call: .
clone_size: .
j_call: TRBJ1-2
v_call: TRBV5-1

cdr3_aa: CASSYDGRDRGLEQYF
cdr3_nt: TGTGCCAGCAGTTACGACGGCCGGGACAGGGGGCTCGAGCAGTACTTC
d_call: TRBD1
clone_size: .
j_call: TRBJ2-7
v_call: TRBV27

cdr3_aa: CASSLGDRVRGYTF
cdr3_nt: TGTGCCAGCAGCTTGGGAGACAGGGTTCGGGGCTACACCTTC
d_call: TRBD1
clone_size: .
j_call: TRBJ1-2
v_call: TRBV5-4

cdr3_aa: CASSADVKGAWAYEQYF
cdr3_nt: TGTGCCAGCAGCGCAGACGTGAAGGGGGCCTGGGCCTACGAGCAGTACTTC
d_call: TRBD1
clone_size: .
j_call: TRBJ2-7
v_call: TRBV9

cdr3_aa: CASSLLAGGLYEQYF
cdr3_nt: TGTGCCAGCAGCTTACTAGCGGGGGGGCTCTACGAGCAGTACTTC
d_call: TRBD2
clone_size: .
j_call: TRBJ2-7
v_call: TRBV7-2

cdr3_aa: CASSLVGGVPDTQYF
cdr3_nt: TGCGCCAGCAGCTTGGTAGGGGGAGTTCCGGATACGCAGTATTTT
d_call: .
clone_size: .
j_call: TRBJ2-3
v_call: TRBV5-1

cdr3_aa: CASSSGQPNTEAFF
cdr3_nt: TGTGCCAGCAGCTCGGGACAGCCCAACACTGAAGCTTTCTTT
d_call: TRBD1
clone_size: .
j_call: TRBJ1-1
v_call: TRBV7-2

cdr3_aa: CASSIGTFSTGELFF
cdr3_nt: TGTGCCAGTAGTATCGGGACTTTCTCAACCGGGGAGCTGTTTTTT
d_call: .
clone_size: once
j_call: TRBJ2-2
v_call: TRBV19

cdr3_aa: CASSLPGSEKLFF
cdr3_nt: TGTGCCAGCAGCCTTCCAGGCTCCGAAAAACTGTTTTTT
d_call: .
clone_size: .
j_call: TRBJ1-4
v_call: TRBV11-3

cdr3_aa: CASSGILAEAFF
cdr3_nt: TGTGCCAGCAGCGGCATCCTGGCTGAAGCTTTCTTT
d_call: .
clone_size: .
j_call: TRBJ1-1
v_call: TRBV11-3

cdr3_aa: CASKGRRQGPRGYTF
cdr3_nt: TGTGCCAGCAAGGGTCGGAGACAGGGGCCAAGGGGCTACACCTTC
d_call: TRBD1
clone_size: .
j_call: TRBJ1-2
v_call: TRBV28

cdr3_aa: CAISESSGTPMFF
cdr3_nt: TGTGCCATCAGTGAGTCTAGCGGGACGCCAATGTTCTTC
d_call: TRBD2
clone_size: .
j_call: TRBJ2-1
v_call: TRBV10-3

cdr3_aa: CASSGRGGEQFF
cdr3_nt: TGTGCCAGCTCAGGGCGTGGTGGTGAGCAGTTCTTC
d_call: .
clone_size: .
j_call: TRBJ2-1
v_call: TRBV2